This T cell receptor (beta chain) was sequenced for a study of read filtering for tumor transcriptome and immune sequencing. Turning to the study itself: The cohort had 17 men and roughly 13 women aged roughly 45 to 90, mean about 66 years. By R-ISS, stages I, II and III held approximately 8, 17 and 7 patients.

This clonotype was seen many times. Bone marrow was sampled from every patient at the time of active disease. Molecular barcoded adaptors covering alpha/delta and beta/gamma chains were used on around 370 ng RNA. MiXCR was run by TCRdb on the reads, yielding one entry per CDR3 protein. Of about 38,000 distinct CDR3 sequences detected, approximately 13% appear once; the ten largest clones hold 27%. Trimming cost V 4 bases and J 4 bases; bases outside gene matches: 3. Germline V gene sequence: CDR1 LNHDA, CDR2 SQIVND (reference sequence). This CDR3 region has 14 residues. This rearrangement joins TRBV19 to TRBJ2-7; 11 nucleotides align to TRBD2. The TCR comes from a donor at least 40 years old with multiple myeloma. Sample: a population of CD138-negative cells sorted from bone marrow. Here the CDR3 reads CASSTGTSGYEQYF. CDR3 bases: TGTGCCAGTAGTACCGGGACTAGCGGATACGAGCAGTACTTC.